This T cell receptor beta chain was captured by sequencing in a study of blood T cell repertoires in COVID-19. Study summary: COVID-19 samples from acute and convalescent phases originated in the United States, Italy and Spain. PBMCs, B-cell-depleted T cells, or T cells were the source of the cDNA or gDNA that made up the material.

The CDR3 loop spans 13 amino acids. Trimming removed 8 bases from V and 4 bases from J; junction bases left unmatched: 5. Germline lookup yields CDR1 ENHRY and CDR2 SYGVKD. The protocol was immunoSEQ multiplex PCR, while the TCRdb copy is restricted to in-frame clones and leaves out a portion. The sample has about 210,000 clones; roughly 88% are singletons. Residents of 20 to 25 US areas, aged roughly 18 to 89 years, made up the participants. The sample taken for sequencing was PBMCs or T cells enriched from blood (not recorded which). This chain joins TRBV10-3 and TRBJ2-7; 10 nucleotides align to TRBD1. The receptor's source is a woman aged 40-49 years with acute COVID-19. The CDR3 sequence is CAICPGQGYEQYF. In DNA, the CDR3 is TGTGCCATCTGCCCGGGACAGGGGTACGAGCAGTACTTC.